This TCR beta chain was identified in a study of cytomegalovirus exposure and HLA in healthy donors. Germline CDR1 reads SNHLY; CDR2 reads FYNNEI. The CDR3 length is 12 residues. Trimming removed 8 bases from V and 4 bases from J; junction bases left unmatched: 4. Study observations and caveats: Most CMV-associated TCR beta chains appeared HLA-restricted in a later analysis. Presence/absence analyses supposed approximately even sequencing depth among donors. When a later analysis was performed, an Asian-associated ancestry cluster reportedly had fewer N-insertions than the roughly 630-donor mean. Owing to their indistinguishability, certain V segments, notably TRBV6-2 and TRBV6-3, were excluded.

PCR employed 60 Vbeta and 13 Jbeta primers. Profiled with immunoSEQ multiplex PCR; TCRdb holds only in-frame clones, not every one. The data contain about 190,000 clones, roughly 13% of them singletons. Note on this clone: Its antigen is not identified.

V is TRBV2 and J is TRBJ1-2, with 7 nucleotides matching TRBD1. The receptor was derived from a man over 45 in good health and CMV-seropositive. The sequenced sample was PBMCs. CDR3 sequence: CASPDRSYGYTF. The CDR3 DNA is TGTGCCAGCCCGGACAGGAGCTATGGCTACACCTTC.